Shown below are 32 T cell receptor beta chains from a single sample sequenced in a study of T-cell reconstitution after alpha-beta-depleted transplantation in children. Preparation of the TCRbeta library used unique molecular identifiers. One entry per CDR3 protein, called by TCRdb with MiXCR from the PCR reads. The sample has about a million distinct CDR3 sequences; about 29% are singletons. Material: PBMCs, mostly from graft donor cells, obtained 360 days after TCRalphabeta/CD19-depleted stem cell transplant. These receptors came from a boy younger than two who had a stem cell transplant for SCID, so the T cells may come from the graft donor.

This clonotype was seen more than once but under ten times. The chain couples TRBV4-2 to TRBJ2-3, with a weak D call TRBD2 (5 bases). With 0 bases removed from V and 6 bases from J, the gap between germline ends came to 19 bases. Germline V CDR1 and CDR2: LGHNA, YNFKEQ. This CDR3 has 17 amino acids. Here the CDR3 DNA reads TGTGCCAGCAGCCAAGATTCGGCTAGCTCACTGTCTGATACGCAGTATTTT. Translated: CASSQDSASSLSDTQYF.

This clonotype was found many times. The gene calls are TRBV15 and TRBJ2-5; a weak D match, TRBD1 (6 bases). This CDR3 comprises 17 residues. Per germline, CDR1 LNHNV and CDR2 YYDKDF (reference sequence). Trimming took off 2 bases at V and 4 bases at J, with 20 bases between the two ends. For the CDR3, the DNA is TGTGCCACCAGCAGATTGCTTTCCTCGGAGGACAGAGAGACCCAGTACTTC. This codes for CATSRLLSSEDRETQYF. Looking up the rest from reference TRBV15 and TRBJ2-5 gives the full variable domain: DAMVIQNPRYQVTQFGKPVTLSCSQTLNHNVMYWYQQKSSQAPKLLFHYYDKDFNNEADTPDNFQSRRPNTSFCFLDIRSPGLGDTAMYLCATSRLLSSEDRETQYFGPGTRLLVL.

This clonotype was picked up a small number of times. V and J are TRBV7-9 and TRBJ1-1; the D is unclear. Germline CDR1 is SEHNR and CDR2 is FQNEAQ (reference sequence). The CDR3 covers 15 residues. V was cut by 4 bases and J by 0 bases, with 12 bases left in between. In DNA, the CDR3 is TGTGCCAGCAGCTACTTCGGACGTATGAACACTGAAGCTTTCTTT. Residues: CASSYFGRMNTEAFF.

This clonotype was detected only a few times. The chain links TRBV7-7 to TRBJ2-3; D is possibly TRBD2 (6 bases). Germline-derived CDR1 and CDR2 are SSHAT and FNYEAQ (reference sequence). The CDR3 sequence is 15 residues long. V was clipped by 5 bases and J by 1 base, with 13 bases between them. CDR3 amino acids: CASSRGTGRTDTQYF. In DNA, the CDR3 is TGTGCCAGCAGCCGAGGGACTGGACGCACAGATACGCAGTATTTT.

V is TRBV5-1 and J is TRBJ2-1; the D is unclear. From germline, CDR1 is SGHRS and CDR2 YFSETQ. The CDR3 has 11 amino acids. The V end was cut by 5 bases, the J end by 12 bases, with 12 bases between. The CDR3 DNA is TGCGCCAGCAGGACCAGGATTTTGCAGTTCTTC. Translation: CASRTRILQFF.

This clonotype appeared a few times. In DNA form, the CDR3 reads TGCGCCAGCAGCCAAGGAGTCAGGGGGCTAGGCACAGATACGCAGTATTTT. It specifies CASSQGVRGLGTDTQYF. The rearrangement uses TRBV4-3 and TRBJ2-3, with 8 bases identical to TRBD1. The CDR3 extends over 17 amino acids. The V segment lost 1 base and the J segment 1 base; nucleotides outside the gene matches: 7. Germline loops: CDR1 LGHNA, CDR2 YSLEER.

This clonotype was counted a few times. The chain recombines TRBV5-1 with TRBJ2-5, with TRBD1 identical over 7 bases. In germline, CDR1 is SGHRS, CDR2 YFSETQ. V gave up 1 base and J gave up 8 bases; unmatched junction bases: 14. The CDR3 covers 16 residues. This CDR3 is CASSLMTGKGQGTQYF. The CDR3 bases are TGCGCCAGCAGCTTGATGACAGGGAAGGGCCAAGGAACCCAGTACTTC.

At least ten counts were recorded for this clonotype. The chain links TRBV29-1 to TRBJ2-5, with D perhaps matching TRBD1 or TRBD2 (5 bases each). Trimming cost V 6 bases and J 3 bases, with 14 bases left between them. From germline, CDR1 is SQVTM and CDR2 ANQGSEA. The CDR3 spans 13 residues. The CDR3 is CSVRRGTKETQYF. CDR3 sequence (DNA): TGCAGCGTCCGACGGGGCACCAAAGAGACCCAGTACTTC.

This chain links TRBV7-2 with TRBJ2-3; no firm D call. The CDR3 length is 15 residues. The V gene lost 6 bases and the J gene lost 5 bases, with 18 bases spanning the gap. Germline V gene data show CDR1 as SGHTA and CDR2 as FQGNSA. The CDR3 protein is CASRRHLLRKDTQYF. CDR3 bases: TGTGCCAGCAGGCGACACCTCCTCAGGAAAGATACGCAGTATTTT.

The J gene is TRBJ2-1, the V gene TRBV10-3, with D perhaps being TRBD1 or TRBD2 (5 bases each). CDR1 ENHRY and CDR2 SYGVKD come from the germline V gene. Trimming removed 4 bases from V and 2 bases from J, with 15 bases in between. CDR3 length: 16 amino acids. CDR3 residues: CAISVGTTGAYNEQFF. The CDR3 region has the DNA TGTGCCATCAGTGTGGGGACCACCGGCGCCTACAATGAGCAGTTCTTC.

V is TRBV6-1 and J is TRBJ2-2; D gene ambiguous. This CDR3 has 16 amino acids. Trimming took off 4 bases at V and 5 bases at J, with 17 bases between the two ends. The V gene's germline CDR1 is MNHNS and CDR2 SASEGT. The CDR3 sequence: CASSASSTYATGELFF. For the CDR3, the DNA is TGTGCCAGCAGTGCCTCGTCCACCTACGCAACCGGGGAGCTGTTTTTT.

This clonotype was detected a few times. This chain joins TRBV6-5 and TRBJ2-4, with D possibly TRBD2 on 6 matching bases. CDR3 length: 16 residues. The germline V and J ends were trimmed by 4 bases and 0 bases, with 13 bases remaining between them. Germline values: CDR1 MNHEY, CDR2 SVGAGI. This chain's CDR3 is CASSSSGLRAKNIQYF. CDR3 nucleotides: TGTGCCAGCAGTTCGTCGGGACTGAGAGCCAAAAACATTCAGTACTTC.

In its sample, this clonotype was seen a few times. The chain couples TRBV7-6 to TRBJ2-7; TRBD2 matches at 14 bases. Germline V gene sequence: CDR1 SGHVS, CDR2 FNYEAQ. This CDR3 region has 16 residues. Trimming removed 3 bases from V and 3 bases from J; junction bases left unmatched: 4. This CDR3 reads CASSFGTSGGYYEQYF. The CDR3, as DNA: TGTGCCAGCAGCTTCGGGACTAGCGGGGGATACTACGAGCAGTACTTC. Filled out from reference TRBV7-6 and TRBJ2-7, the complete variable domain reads GAGVSQSPRYKVTKRGQDVALRCDPISGHVSLYWYRQALGQGPEFLTYFNYEAQQDKSGLPNDRFSAERPEGSISTLTIQRTEQRDSAMYRCASSFGTSGGYYEQYFGPGTRLTVT.

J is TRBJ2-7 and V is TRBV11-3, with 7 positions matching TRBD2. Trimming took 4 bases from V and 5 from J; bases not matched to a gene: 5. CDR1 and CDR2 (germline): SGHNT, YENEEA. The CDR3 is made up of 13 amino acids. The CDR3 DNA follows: TGTGCCAGCAGCTCGCGGGGGTTCAACGAGCAGTACTTC. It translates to CASSSRGFNEQYF.

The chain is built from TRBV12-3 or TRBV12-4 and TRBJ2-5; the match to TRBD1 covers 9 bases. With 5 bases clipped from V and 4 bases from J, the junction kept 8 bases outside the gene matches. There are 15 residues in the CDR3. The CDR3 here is CASSLRQGDAETQYF. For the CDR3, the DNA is TGTGCCAGCAGTCTCCGACAGGGGGACGCAGAGACCCAGTACTTC.

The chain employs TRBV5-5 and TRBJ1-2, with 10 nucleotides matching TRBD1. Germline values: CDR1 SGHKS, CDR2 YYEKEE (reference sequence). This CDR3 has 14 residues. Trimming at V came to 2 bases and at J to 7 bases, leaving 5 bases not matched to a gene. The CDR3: CASSFPGTGVGYTF. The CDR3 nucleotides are TGTGCCAGCAGCTTTCCCGGGACAGGGGTTGGCTACACCTTC.

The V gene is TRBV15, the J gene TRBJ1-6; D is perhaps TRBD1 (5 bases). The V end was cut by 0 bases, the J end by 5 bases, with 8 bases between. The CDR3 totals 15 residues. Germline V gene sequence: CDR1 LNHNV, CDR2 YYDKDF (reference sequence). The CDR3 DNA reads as TGTGCCACCAGCAGAGAGGGGGTGAATAATTCACCCCTCCACTTT. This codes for CATSREGVNNSPLHF.

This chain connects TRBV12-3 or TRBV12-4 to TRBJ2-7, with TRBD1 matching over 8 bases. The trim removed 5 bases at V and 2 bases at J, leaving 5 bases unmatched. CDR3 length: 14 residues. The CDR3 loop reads CASSTDRVPYEQYF. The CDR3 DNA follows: TGTGCCAGCAGTACGGACAGGGTGCCCTACGAGCAGTACTTC.

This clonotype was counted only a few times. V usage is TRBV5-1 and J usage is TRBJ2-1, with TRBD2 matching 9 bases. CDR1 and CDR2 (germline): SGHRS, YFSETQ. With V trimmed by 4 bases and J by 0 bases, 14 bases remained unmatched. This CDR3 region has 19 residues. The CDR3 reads CASSKQPGTSLRSYNEQFF. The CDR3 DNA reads TGCGCCAGCAGCAAACAACCCGGGACTAGCTTACGCTCCTACAATGAGCAGTTCTTC.

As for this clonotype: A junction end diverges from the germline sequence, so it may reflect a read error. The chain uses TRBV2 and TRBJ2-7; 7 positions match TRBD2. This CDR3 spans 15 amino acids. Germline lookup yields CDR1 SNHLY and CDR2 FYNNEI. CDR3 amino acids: CASSVASGLSYAQYF. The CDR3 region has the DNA TGTGCCAGCAGTGTGGCTAGCGGACTGTCCTACGCGCAGTACTTC.

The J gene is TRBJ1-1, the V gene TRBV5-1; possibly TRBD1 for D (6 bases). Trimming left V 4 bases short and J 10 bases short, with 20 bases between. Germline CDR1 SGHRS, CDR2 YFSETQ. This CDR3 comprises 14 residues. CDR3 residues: CASSPDDRTPGAFF. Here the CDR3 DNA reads TGCGCCAGCAGCCCCGACGACAGGACCCCAGGAGCTTTCTTT. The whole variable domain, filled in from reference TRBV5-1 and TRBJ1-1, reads KAGVTQTPRYLIKTRGQQVTLSCSPISGHRSVSWYQQTPGQGLQFLFEYFSETQRNKGNFPGRFSGRQFSNSRSEMNVSTLELGDSALYLCASSPDDRTPGAFFGQGTRLTVV.

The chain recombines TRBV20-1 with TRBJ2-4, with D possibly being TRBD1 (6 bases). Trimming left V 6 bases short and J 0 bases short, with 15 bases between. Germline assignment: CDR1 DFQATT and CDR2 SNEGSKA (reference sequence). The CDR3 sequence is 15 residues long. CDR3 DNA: TGCAGTGCGCACAGGGCCCTACTAGCCAAAAACATTCAGTACTTC. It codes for CSAHRALLAKNIQYF.

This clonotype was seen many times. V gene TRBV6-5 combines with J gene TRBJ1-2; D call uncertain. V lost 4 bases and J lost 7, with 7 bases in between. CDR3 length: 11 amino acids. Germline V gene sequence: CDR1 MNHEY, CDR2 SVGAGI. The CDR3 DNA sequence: TGTGCCAGCAGTTCAGGAGGTGGCTACACCTTC. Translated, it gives CASSSGGGYTF.

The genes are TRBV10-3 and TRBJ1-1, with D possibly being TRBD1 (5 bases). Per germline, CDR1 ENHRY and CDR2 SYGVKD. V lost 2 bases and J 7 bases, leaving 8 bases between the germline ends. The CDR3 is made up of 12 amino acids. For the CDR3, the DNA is TGTGCCATCAGTGAGGGGGCTGGTGAAGCTTTCTTT. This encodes CAISEGAGEAFF.

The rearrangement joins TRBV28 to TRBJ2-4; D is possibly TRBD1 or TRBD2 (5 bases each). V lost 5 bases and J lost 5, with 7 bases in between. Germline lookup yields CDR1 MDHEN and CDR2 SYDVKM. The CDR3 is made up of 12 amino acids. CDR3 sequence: CASSGDQNIQYF. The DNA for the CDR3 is TGTGCCAGCAGTGGGGACCAAAACATTCAGTACTTC.

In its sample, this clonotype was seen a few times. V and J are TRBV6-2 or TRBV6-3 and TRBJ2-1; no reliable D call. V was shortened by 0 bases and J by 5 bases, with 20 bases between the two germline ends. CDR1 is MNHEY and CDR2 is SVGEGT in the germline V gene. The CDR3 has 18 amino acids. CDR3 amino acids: CASSYSIGPRNSDNEQFF. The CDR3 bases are TGTGCCAGCAGTTACTCGATCGGTCCGCGCAATTCCGACAATGAGCAGTTCTTC.

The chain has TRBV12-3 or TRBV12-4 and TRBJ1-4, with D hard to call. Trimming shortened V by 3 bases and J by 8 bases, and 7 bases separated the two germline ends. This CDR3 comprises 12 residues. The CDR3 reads CASSFFWEKLFF. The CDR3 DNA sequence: TGTGCCAGCAGTTTTTTTTGGGAAAAACTGTTTTTT.

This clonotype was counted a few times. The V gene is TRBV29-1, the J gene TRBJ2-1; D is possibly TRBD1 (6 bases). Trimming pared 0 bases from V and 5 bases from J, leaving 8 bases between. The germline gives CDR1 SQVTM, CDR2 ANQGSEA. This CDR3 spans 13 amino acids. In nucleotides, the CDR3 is TGCAGCGTTGAAGAACGGACAGACAATGAGCAGTTCTTC. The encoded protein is CSVEERTDNEQFF.

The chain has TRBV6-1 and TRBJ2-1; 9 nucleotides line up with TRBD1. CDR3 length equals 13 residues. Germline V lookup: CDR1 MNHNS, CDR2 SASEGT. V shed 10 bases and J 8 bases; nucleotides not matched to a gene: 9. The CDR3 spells CATTGTGKYEQFF. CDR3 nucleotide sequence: TGTGCCACAACCGGGACAGGGAAGTATGAGCAGTTCTTC.

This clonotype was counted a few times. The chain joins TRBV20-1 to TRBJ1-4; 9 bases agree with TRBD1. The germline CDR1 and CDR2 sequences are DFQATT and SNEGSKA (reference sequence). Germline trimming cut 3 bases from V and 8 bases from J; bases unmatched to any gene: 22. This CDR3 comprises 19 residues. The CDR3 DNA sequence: TGCAGTGCTAGCAAACAGGGGGCGACGTTGACGGGATTTACCGAAAAACTGTTTTTT. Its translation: CSASKQGATLTGFTEKLFF.

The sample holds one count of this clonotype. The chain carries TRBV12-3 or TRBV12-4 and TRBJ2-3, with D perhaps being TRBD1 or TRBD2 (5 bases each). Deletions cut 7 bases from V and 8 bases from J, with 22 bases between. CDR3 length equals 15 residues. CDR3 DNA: TGTGCCAGCACCCTAGGGGACCGAACTTTTGGTACGCAGTATTTT. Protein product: CASTLGDRTFGTQYF.

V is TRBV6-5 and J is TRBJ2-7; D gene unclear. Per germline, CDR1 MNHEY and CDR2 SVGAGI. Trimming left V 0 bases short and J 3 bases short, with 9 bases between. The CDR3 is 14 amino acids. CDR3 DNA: TGTGCCAGCAGTTACTCCTTCTGGGGCTACGAGCAGTACTTC. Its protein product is CASSYSFWGYEQYF.